The entry below describes one T cell receptor (beta chain). Under the authors' procedure: Reference gene primers were amplified, and this amplification served to estimate nucleated cell counts. Profiled with immunoSEQ multiplex PCR; TCRdb holds only in-frame clones, not every one. From that table come the V and J calls and clone size; the DNA was used to work out D and trimming. Among 100,000 to 150,000 clones listed, about 86% were seen once. The entry originates in a study of blood T cell repertoires in COVID-19. Study context: Acute and convalescent COVID-19 samples came from the United States, Italy and Spain.

The CDR3 runs to 14 residues. V shed 4 bases and J 8 bases; nucleotides not matched to a gene: 7. Looked up from germline, CDR1 is SNHLY and CDR2 is FYNNEI. Sequenced sample: peripheral blood. V is TRBV2 and J is TRBJ1-4, with 7 positions matching TRBD1. The sequence was collected from a woman between 45 and 60 years old with acute or convalescent COVID-19. The CDR3 sequence is CASSVQGGHEKLFF. The DNA of the CDR3 is TGTGCCAGCAGTGTGCAGGGGGGTCACGAAAAACTGTTTTTT.